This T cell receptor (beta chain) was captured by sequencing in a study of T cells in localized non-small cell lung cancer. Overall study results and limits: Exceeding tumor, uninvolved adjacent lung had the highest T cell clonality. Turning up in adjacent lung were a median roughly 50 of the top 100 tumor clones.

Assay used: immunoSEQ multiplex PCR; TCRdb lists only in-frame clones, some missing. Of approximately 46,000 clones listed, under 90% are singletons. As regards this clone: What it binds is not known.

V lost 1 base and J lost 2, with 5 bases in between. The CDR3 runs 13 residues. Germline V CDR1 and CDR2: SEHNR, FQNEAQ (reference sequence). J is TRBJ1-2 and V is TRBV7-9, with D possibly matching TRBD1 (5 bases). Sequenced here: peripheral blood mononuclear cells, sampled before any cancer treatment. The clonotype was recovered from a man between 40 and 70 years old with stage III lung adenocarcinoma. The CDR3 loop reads CASSLGGNYGYTF. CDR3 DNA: TGTGCCAGCAGCTTAGGGGGGAACTATGGCTACACCTTC.